This T cell receptor beta chain came from a study of blood T cell repertoires in COVID-19. Study-level background: Researchers got acute and convalescent COVID-19 samples from the United States, Italy and Spain. Sample material is recorded as cDNA or gDNA derived from T cells, B-cell-depleted T cells, or PBMCs.

Looked up from germline, CDR1 is SEHNR and CDR2 is FQNEAQ (reference sequence). The CDR3 is 14 amino acids. The V end was cut by 4 bases, the J end by 7 bases, with 14 bases between. Sequencing used immunoSEQ multiplex PCR; TCRdb keeps in-frame clones, though not all of them. The profile shows fewer than 400,000 clones, about 85% of them singletons. This TCR was recovered from a woman aged 18-29 years with acute or convalescent COVID-19. The sequencing sample was made of peripheral blood. The chain uses TRBV7-9 and TRBJ1-5, with D unresolved. This CDR3 is CASSYGPLEQPQHF. For the CDR3, the DNA is TGTGCCAGCAGCTACGGTCCCTTGGAGCAGCCCCAGCATTTT. The variable domain in full, with the rest retrieved from reference TRBV7-9 and TRBJ1-5, is DTGVSQNPRHKITKRGQNVTFRCDPISEHNRLYWYRQTLGQGPEFLTYFQNEAQLEKSRLLSDRFSAERPKGSFSTLEIQRTEQGDSAMYLCASSYGPLEQPQHFGDGTRLSIL.